The clone carrying this T cell receptor (beta chain) was seen a handful of times. The sample originates from a study of T-cell memory formation after mild COVID-19. UMIs and sample barcodes were carried by the TCR alpha and TCR beta cDNA libraries that 5'RACE produced using constant-segment primers. TCRdb re-called the 5' RACE reads with MiXCR, one entry per CDR3 protein. The sample yields more than 400,000 distinct CDR3 sequences, 18% seen once. Germline V gene lookup returns CDR1 SGHTA and CDR2 FQGTGA. V lost 2 bases, J lost 5 bases, and 5 bases stayed unmatched. The CDR3 is 15 amino acids. The V call is TRBV7-3, the J call TRBJ2-1; 8 bases fit TRBD2. This TCR derives from an adult woman who had mild COVID-19 (a few samples of this study predate the infection). Cell type and time point are not known. The sequencing input was PBMCs or a T cell subset sorted from them (not recorded which). The CDR3 is CASSLVAGINNEQFF. CDR3 DNA: TGTGCCAGCAGCTTAGTAGCGGGGATAAACAATGAGCAGTTCTTC.